This TCR beta chain was retrieved from a study of early T cells in non-severe SARS-CoV-2 infection. Individual cDNA molecules received unique molecular identifiers. TCRdb redid the calling of the 5' RACE reads with MiXCR, one entry per CDR3 protein. The table shows some 67,000 distinct CDR3 sequences, with over 10% occurring only once. Study-wide results and limits: Anti-spike CD8 responses were favored in VDJdb matching, and private and CD4 specificities were missed.

Concerning this clonotype: The antigen is undetermined.

The length of the CDR3 is 14 residues. Trimming shortened V by 5 bases and J by 6 bases, and 17 bases separated the two germline ends. The clonotype originates from an adult who was a healthcare worker with PCR-confirmed SARS-CoV-2 infection or an uninfected control (not recorded which). The chain joins TRBV12-3 or TRBV12-4 to TRBJ2-7, with D perhaps being TRBD1 or TRBD2 (5 bases each). The specimen was whole blood. This chain's CDR3 is CASSRTPKGSEQYF. In DNA, the CDR3 is TGTGCCAGCAGTCGGACTCCGAAGGGGTCCGAGCAGTACTTC.